Below are 5 T cell receptor beta chains sequenced from a single sample in a study of a mutant IDH1 vaccine in newly diagnosed glioma. Time point denoted: week 35, safety follow-up. One vaccine dose held 300 ug of mutant IDH1 20-mer peptide and came with topical imiquimod. Libraries were prepared by immunoSEQ multiplex PCR; TCRdb keeps only in-frame clonotypes and omits some of them. The sample records 58,000 or so clones, 80% to 90% being singletons. No antigens are known for them. The material was PBMCs, obtained from a glioma patient whose treatment included an IDH1 peptide vaccine. The receptor source for this set is a man aged 35-49 years with glioma.

The CDR3 nucleotides are TGTGCCAGCTCACCAGGGACAGGGGACGAGACCCAGTACTTC. Its translation is CASSPGTGDETQYF. J is TRBJ2-5 and V is TRBV18, with 10 bases fitting TRBD1. The V and J ends lost 2 bases and 5 bases, in that order; junction bases with no gene match: 2. The germline CDR1 and CDR2 sequences are KGHSH and LQKENI. This CDR3 is built from 14 residues. Variable domain in full (rest from reference TRBV18 and TRBJ2-5): NAGVMQNPRHLVRRRGQEARLRCSPMKGHSHVYWYRQLPEEGLKFMVYLQKENIIDESGMPKERFSAEFPKEGPSILRIQQVVRGDSAAYFCASSPGTGDETQYFGPGTRLLVL.

The V call is TRBV2, the J call TRBJ1-1; the D is unclear. The CDR3 sequence is 13 residues long. Germline loops: CDR1 SNHLY, CDR2 FYNNEI. The V and J ends lost 6 bases and 0 bases respectively, with 8 bases between them. CDR3 amino acids: CASSDPLNTEAFF. DNA for the CDR3: TGTGCCAGCAGCGATCCCCTGAACACTGAAGCTTTCTTT.

The chain employs TRBV9 and TRBJ1-5; D gene unclear. From germline, CDR1 is SGDLS and CDR2 YYNGEE. Deletions cut 0 bases from V and 1 base from J, with 5 bases between. The CDR3 is made up of 14 amino acids. DNA for the CDR3: TGTGCCAGCAGCGTAGGGGGAAGCAATCAGCCCCAGCATTTT. Its translation is CASSVGGSNQPQHF.

J is TRBJ2-7 and V is TRBV5-8; 7 positions match TRBD2. This CDR3 is built from 15 residues. Germline CDR1 reads SGHTS; CDR2 reads YDEGEE. J lost 3 bases, V lost 2 bases, and 8 bases had no gene match. The CDR3: CASSFFAGAYYEQYF. In DNA form, the CDR3 reads TGTGCCAGCAGCTTTTTTGCGGGAGCCTACTACGAGCAGTACTTC.

V usage is TRBV6-4 and J usage is TRBJ2-7; D remains unclear. There are 13 residues in the CDR3. V was cut by 5 bases and J by 4 bases, with 12 bases left in between. The V gene's germline CDR1 is MRHNA and CDR2 SNTAGT. The CDR3 sequence: CASSKDLRYEQYF. For the CDR3, the DNA is TGTGCCAGCAGTAAAGACTTACGATACGAGCAGTACTTC.